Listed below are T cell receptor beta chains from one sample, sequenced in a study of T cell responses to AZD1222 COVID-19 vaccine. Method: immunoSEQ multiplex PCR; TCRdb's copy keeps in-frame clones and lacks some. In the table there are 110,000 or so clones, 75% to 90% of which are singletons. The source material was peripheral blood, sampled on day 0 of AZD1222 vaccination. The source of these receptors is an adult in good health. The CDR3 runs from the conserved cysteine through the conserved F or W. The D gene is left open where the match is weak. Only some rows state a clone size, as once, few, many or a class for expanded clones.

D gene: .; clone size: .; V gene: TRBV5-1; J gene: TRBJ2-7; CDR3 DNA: TGCGCCAGTAACCCGGGCAGCTCCTACGAGCAGTACTTC; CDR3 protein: CASNPGSSYEQYF
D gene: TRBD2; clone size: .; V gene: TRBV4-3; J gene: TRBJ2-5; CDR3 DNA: TGCGCCAGCAGCCAATCTGGGACTAGCCCTGAGGGAGTAGGAGAGACCCAGTACTTC; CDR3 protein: CASSQSGTSPEGVGETQYF
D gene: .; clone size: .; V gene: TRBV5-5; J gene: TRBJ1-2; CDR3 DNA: TGTGCCAGCAGCCCCGGGACCGACAGGCTTGGCTACACCTTC; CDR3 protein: CASSPGTDRLGYTF
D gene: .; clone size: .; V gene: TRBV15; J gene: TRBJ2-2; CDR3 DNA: TGTGCCACCAGCAGTGGGGGAGAGGCCGGGGAGCTGTTTTTT; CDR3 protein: CATSSGGEAGELFF
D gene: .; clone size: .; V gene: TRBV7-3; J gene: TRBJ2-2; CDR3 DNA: TGTGCCAGCAGCACAAAACCCGGGGAGCTGTTTTTT; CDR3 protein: CASSTKPGELFF
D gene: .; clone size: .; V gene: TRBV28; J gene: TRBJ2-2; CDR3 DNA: TGTGCCAGCAGTAAGCCCCCTGGGAGGGGGACCGGGGAGCTGTTTTTT; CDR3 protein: CASSKPPGRGTGELFF
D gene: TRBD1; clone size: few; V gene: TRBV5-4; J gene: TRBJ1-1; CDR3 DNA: TGTGCCAGCAGCTCGGGAAGGGGGCGGGTTGAAGCTTTCTTT; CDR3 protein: CASSSGRGRVEAFF
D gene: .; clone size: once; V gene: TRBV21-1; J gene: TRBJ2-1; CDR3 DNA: TGTGCCAGCAGCATTCGACTAGCGGGGGCTACCTACAATGAGCAGTTCTTC; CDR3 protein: CASSIRLAGATYNEQFF
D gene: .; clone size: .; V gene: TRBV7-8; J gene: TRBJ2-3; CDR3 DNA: TGTGCCAGCAGCTTAATGTCTTCTTCAGATACGCAGTATTTT; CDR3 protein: CASSLMSSSDTQYF
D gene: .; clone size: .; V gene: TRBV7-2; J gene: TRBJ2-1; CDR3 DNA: TGTGCCAGCAGCTTAGGGACCGTCGACTATGAGCAGTTCTTC; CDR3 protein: CASSLGTVDYEQFF